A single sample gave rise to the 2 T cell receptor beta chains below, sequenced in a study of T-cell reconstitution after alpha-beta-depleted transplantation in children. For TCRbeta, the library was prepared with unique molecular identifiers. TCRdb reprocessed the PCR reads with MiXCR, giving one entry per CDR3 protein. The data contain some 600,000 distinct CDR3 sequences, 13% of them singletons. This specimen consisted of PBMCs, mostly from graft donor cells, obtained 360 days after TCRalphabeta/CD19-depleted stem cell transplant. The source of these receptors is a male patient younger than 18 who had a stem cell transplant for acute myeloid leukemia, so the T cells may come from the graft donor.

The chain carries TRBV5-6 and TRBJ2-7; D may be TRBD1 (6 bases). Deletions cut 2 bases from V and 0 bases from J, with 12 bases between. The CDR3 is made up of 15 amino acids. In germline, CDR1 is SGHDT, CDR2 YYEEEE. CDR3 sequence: CASSFKGHVSYEQYF. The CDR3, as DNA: TGTGCCAGCAGCTTTAAGGGACACGTCTCCTACGAGCAGTACTTC.

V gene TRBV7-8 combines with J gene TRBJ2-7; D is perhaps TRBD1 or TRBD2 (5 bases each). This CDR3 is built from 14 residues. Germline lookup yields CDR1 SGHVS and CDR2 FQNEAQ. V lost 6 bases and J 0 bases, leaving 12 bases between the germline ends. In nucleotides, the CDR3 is TGTGCCAGCAGACTGCAGGGAGTCTCCTACGAGCAGTACTTC. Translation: CASRLQGVSYEQYF.